The rows below give T cell receptor beta chains drawn from one sample of a study of CD8+CD57+ T cells in acquired aplastic anemia. TCRdb ran MiXCR on the reads and lists one entry per CDR3 protein. The data show approximately 150,000 distinct CDR3 sequences, roughly 50% seen once. What was sequenced was sorted CD4+, CD8+, or CD8+CD57+ T cells (not recorded which) from PBMCs. Receptor source: a human donor with aplastic anemia. CDR3s include the opening cysteine and the closing phenylalanine or tryptophan. D genes are given only for firm matches. Size is stated for part of the rows, as once, few or many counts, or as a class when the clone is expanded.

v_call: TRBV15
d_call: NA
cdr3_length: 14
clone_size: many
j_call: TRBJ2-7
cdr3_aa: CATSRAGVGDEQYF
cdr3_nt: TGTGCCACCAGCAGAGCAGGGGTTGGCGACGAGCAGTACTTC

v_call: TRBV2
d_call: TRBD2
cdr3_length: 15
clone_size: NA
j_call: TRBJ2-3
cdr3_aa: CASSERGGEGLSQYF
cdr3_nt: TGTGCCAGCAGTGAAAGGGGCGGGGAGGGGTTGTCGCAGTATTTT

v_call: TRBV15
d_call: TRBD1
cdr3_length: 16
clone_size: NA
j_call: TRBJ1-6
cdr3_aa: CATSARAGGNNSPLHF
cdr3_nt: TGTGCCACCAGCGCCCGGGCAGGGGGGAATAATTCACCCCTCCACTTT

v_call: TRBV11-2
d_call: TRBD1
cdr3_length: 15
clone_size: NA
j_call: TRBJ1-1
cdr3_aa: CASSRETGGVTEVFF
cdr3_nt: TGTGCCAGCAGCCGGGAGACAGGGGGCGTCACTGAAGTTTTCTTT

v_call: TRBV19
d_call: TRBD1
cdr3_length: 15
clone_size: NA
j_call: TRBJ1-2
cdr3_aa: CASSMGQGGHYGYTF
cdr3_nt: TGTGCCAGTAGTATGGGACAGGGAGGACACTATGGCTACACCTTC

v_call: TRBV19
d_call: NA
cdr3_length: 13
clone_size: many
j_call: TRBJ1-4
cdr3_aa: CASSHQRNEKLFF
cdr3_nt: TGTGCCAGTAGTCACCAGCGTAATGAAAAACTGTTTTTT

v_call: TRBV29-1
d_call: TRBD1
cdr3_length: 13
clone_size: NA
j_call: TRBJ1-2
cdr3_aa: CSVGGTGPDGYTF
cdr3_nt: TGCAGCGTTGGAGGGACAGGGCCCGATGGCTACACCTTC

v_call: TRBV10-3
d_call: NA
cdr3_length: 15
clone_size: NA
j_call: TRBJ2-2
cdr3_aa: CAISEWQGVAGELFF
cdr3_nt: TGTGCCATCAGTGAATGGCAGGGAGTTGCCGGGGAGCTGTTTTTT

v_call: TRBV9
d_call: TRBD2
cdr3_length: 15
clone_size: NA
j_call: TRBJ2-3
cdr3_aa: CASSPVSGVTDTQYF
cdr3_nt: TGTGCCAGCAGCCCAGTTAGCGGGGTCACAGATACGCAGTATTTT

v_call: TRBV20-1
d_call: NA
cdr3_length: 15
clone_size: few
j_call: TRBJ2-3
cdr3_aa: CSARDEANYTDTQYF
cdr3_nt: TGCAGTGCTAGAGATGAAGCTAACTACACAGATACGCAGTATTTT

v_call: TRBV4-2
d_call: NA
cdr3_length: 16
clone_size: NA
j_call: TRBJ1-6
cdr3_aa: CASSQEPRGQNSPLHF
cdr3_nt: TGTGCCAGCAGCCAAGAACCCAGGGGTCAAAATTCACCCCTCCACTTT

v_call: TRBV7-8
d_call: NA
cdr3_length: 13
clone_size: once
j_call: TRBJ2-6
cdr3_aa: CASKPSEANVLTF
cdr3_nt: TGTGCCAGCAAGCCCTCTGAGGCCAACGTCCTGACTTTC

v_call: TRBV14
d_call: NA
cdr3_length: 12
clone_size: NA
j_call: TRBJ2-7
cdr3_aa: CASSQTHYEQYF
cdr3_nt: TGTGCCAGCAGCCAGACCCATTACGAGCAGTACTTC

v_call: TRBV19
d_call: NA
cdr3_length: 15
clone_size: few
j_call: TRBJ1-2
cdr3_aa: CASSIAAIGGYGYTF
cdr3_nt: TGTGCCAGTAGTATTGCCGCGATAGGGGGGTATGGCTACACCTTC

v_call: TRBV5-1
d_call: TRBD1
cdr3_length: 16
clone_size: many
j_call: TRBJ2-1
cdr3_aa: CASSGGQGAGYNEQFF
cdr3_nt: TGCGCCAGCAGCGGGGGACAGGGGGCAGGGTACAATGAGCAGTTCTTC

v_call: TRBV7-9
d_call: NA
cdr3_length: 16
clone_size: many
j_call: TRBJ1-4
cdr3_aa: CASSFELRAGSTRLFF
cdr3_nt: TGTGCCAGCAGCTTTGAATTAAGGGCAGGGTCGACTCGGCTGTTTTTT

v_call: TRBV2
d_call: TRBD2
cdr3_length: 19
clone_size: NA
j_call: TRBJ2-3
cdr3_aa: CASSEPNPLLAGGSDTQYF
cdr3_nt: TGTGCCAGCAGTGAACCAAACCCCCTACTAGCGGGGGGCTCAGATACGCAGTATTTT

v_call: TRBV20-1
d_call: TRBD2
cdr3_length: 15
clone_size: many
j_call: TRBJ2-3
cdr3_aa: CSARGAGGRTDTQYF
cdr3_nt: TGCAGTGCCCGGGGAGCGGGGGGCCGCACAGATACGCAGTATTTT

v_call: TRBV5-1
d_call: NA
cdr3_length: 14
clone_size: many
j_call: TRBJ2-5
cdr3_aa: CASSPGVSQETQYF
cdr3_nt: TGCGCCAGCAGCCCTGGCGTATCCCAAGAGACCCAGTACTTC

v_call: TRBV14
d_call: TRBD1
cdr3_length: 13
clone_size: NA
j_call: TRBJ1-2
cdr3_aa: CASSQRQGIGYTF
cdr3_nt: TGTGCCAGCAGCCAAAGACAGGGGATCGGCTACACCTTC

v_call: TRBV10-3
d_call: NA
cdr3_length: 13
clone_size: NA
j_call: TRBJ2-7
cdr3_aa: CAISRGSSYEQYF
cdr3_nt: TGTGCCATCAGTAGAGGCAGCTCCTACGAGCAGTACTTC

v_call: TRBV9
d_call: NA
cdr3_length: 15
clone_size: NA
j_call: TRBJ1-4
cdr3_aa: CASSARAAANEKLFF
cdr3_nt: TGTGCCAGCAGCGCCCGGGCAGCAGCTAATGAAAAGCTGTTTTTT

v_call: TRBV7-9
d_call: NA
cdr3_length: 12
clone_size: NA
j_call: TRBJ2-2
cdr3_aa: CASMWSTGELFF
cdr3_nt: TGTGCCAGCATGTGGTCCACCGGGGAGCTGTTTTTT

v_call: TRBV11-2
d_call: TRBD1
cdr3_length: 15
clone_size: few
j_call: TRBJ2-5
cdr3_aa: CASSPQGAFKETQYF
cdr3_nt: TGTGCCAGCAGCCCGCAGGGGGCATTTAAGGAGACCCAGTACTTC

v_call: TRBV6-1
d_call: TRBD1
cdr3_length: 14
clone_size: NA
j_call: TRBJ1-1
cdr3_aa: CAITGTVRNTEAFF
cdr3_nt: TGTGCCATCACCGGGACAGTCCGGAACACTGAAGCTTTCTTT

v_call: TRBV5-6
d_call: TRBD2
cdr3_length: 15
clone_size: NA
j_call: TRBJ2-4
cdr3_aa: CASSSTLAGLRIQYF
cdr3_nt: TGTGCCAGCAGCTCCACCCTAGCGGGGCTGAGGATTCAGTACTTC

v_call: TRBV19
d_call: NA
cdr3_length: 11
clone_size: few
j_call: TRBJ1-6
cdr3_aa: CATENNSPLHF
cdr3_nt: TGTGCCACAGAGAATAATTCACCCCTCCACTTT

v_call: TRBV7-9
d_call: NA
cdr3_length: 14
clone_size: few
j_call: TRBJ1-1
cdr3_aa: CASSSPGHWLEAFF
cdr3_nt: TGTGCCAGCAGCTCACCGGGACACTGGCTTGAAGCTTTCTTT

v_call: TRBV11-3
d_call: TRBD2
cdr3_length: 14
clone_size: many
j_call: TRBJ2-5
cdr3_aa: CASSSGLAQETQYF
cdr3_nt: TGTGCCAGCAGCTCGGGACTAGCTCAAGAGACCCAGTACTTC

v_call: TRBV2
d_call: NA
cdr3_length: 14
clone_size: few
j_call: TRBJ1-2
cdr3_aa: CASSETKILYGYTF
cdr3_nt: TGTGCCAGCAGTGAGACAAAGATACTCTATGGCTACACCTTC

v_call: TRBV7-6
d_call: NA
cdr3_length: 12
clone_size: NA
j_call: TRBJ1-3
cdr3_aa: CASSRNGNTIYF
cdr3_nt: TGTGCCAGCAGCCGAAATGGAAACACCATATATTTT

v_call: TRBV15
d_call: TRBD2
cdr3_length: 15
clone_size: many
j_call: TRBJ2-1
cdr3_aa: CATSTGGSSYNEQFF
cdr3_nt: TGTGCCACCAGTACTGGCGGGAGCTCCTACAATGAGCAGTTCTTC

v_call: TRBV7-6
d_call: NA
cdr3_length: 15
clone_size: many
j_call: TRBJ2-5
cdr3_aa: CASSLGRQPQETQYF
cdr3_nt: TGTGCCAGCAGCTTAGGGCGACAGCCTCAAGAGACCCAGTACTTC

v_call: TRBV6-5
d_call: NA
cdr3_length: 16
clone_size: many
j_call: TRBJ1-2
cdr3_aa: CASSYTITTVNGGYTF
cdr3_nt: TGTGCCAGCAGTTACACCATAACTACGGTGAACGGTGGCTACACCTTC

v_call: TRBV7-2
d_call: TRBD1
cdr3_length: 15
clone_size: many
j_call: TRBJ1-6
cdr3_aa: CASSLQGTGDSPLHF
cdr3_nt: TGTGCCAGCAGCTTACAGGGGACAGGGGATTCACCCCTCCACTTT

v_call: TRBV20-1
d_call: NA
cdr3_length: 13
clone_size: many
j_call: TRBJ2-6
cdr3_aa: CSALRAGANVLTF
cdr3_nt: TGCAGTGCCCTCAGGGCTGGGGCCAACGTCCTGACTTTC

v_call: TRBV10-3
d_call: TRBD1
cdr3_length: 13
clone_size: NA
j_call: TRBJ1-5
cdr3_aa: CAISLDRVQPQHF
cdr3_nt: TGTGCCATCAGCTTGGACAGGGTGCAGCCCCAGCATTTT

v_call: TRBV19
d_call: NA
cdr3_length: 13
clone_size: NA
j_call: TRBJ1-2
cdr3_aa: CASSYRDNYGYTF
cdr3_nt: TGTGCCAGTAGTTACAGGGATAACTATGGCTACACCTTC

v_call: TRBV14
d_call: NA
cdr3_length: 16
clone_size: NA
j_call: TRBJ1-1
cdr3_aa: CASSPSDGLVNTEAFF
cdr3_nt: TGTGCCAGCAGCCCTTCGGACGGTCTGGTGAACACTGAAGCTTTCTTT

v_call: TRBV7-9
d_call: NA
cdr3_length: 15
clone_size: NA
j_call: TRBJ1-1
cdr3_aa: CASSSRGKGNTEAFF
cdr3_nt: TGTGCCAGCAGCTCTAGGGGGAAGGGGAACACTGAAGCTTTCTTT

v_call: TRBV7-9
d_call: NA
cdr3_length: 13
clone_size: NA
j_call: TRBJ1-1
cdr3_aa: CASNGQAGEEAFF
cdr3_nt: TGTGCCAGCAATGGCCAGGCGGGTGAGGAAGCTTTCTTT

v_call: TRBV2
d_call: NA
cdr3_length: 15
clone_size: NA
j_call: TRBJ1-2
cdr3_aa: CASKVLNRDNYGYTF
cdr3_nt: TGTGCCAGCAAGGTCCTGAACAGGGATAACTATGGCTACACCTTC

v_call: TRBV24-1
d_call: TRBD1
cdr3_length: 16
clone_size: NA
j_call: TRBJ1-6
cdr3_aa: CATSEPGDRGSSPLHF
cdr3_nt: TGTGCCACCAGTGAACCGGGAGACAGGGGTAGTTCACCCCTCCACTTT

v_call: TRBV7-3
d_call: NA
cdr3_length: 15
clone_size: many
j_call: TRBJ1-1
cdr3_aa: CASSLGGTVGTEAFF
cdr3_nt: TGTGCCAGCAGCTTAGGGGGGACGGTAGGGACTGAAGCTTTCTTT

v_call: TRBV5-1
d_call: NA
cdr3_length: 12
clone_size: many
j_call: TRBJ1-2
cdr3_aa: CASRPDNYGYTF
cdr3_nt: TGCGCCAGCAGACCCGACAACTATGGCTACACCTTC

v_call: TRBV24-1
d_call: NA
cdr3_length: 13
clone_size: many
j_call: TRBJ1-1
cdr3_aa: CATRNSRANEAFF
cdr3_nt: TGTGCCACCAGGAATAGTAGAGCTAATGAAGCTTTCTTT

v_call: TRBV5-1
d_call: NA
cdr3_length: 13
clone_size: once
j_call: TRBJ1-2
cdr3_aa: CASSLEAFYGYTF
cdr3_nt: TGCGCCAGCAGCTTGGAAGCATTCTATGGCTACACCTTC

v_call: TRBV20-1
d_call: TRBD1
cdr3_length: 12
clone_size: NA
j_call: TRBJ2-5
cdr3_aa: CSPRQGQETQYF
cdr3_nt: TGCAGTCCCCGACAGGGCCAAGAGACCCAGTACTTC

v_call: TRBV10-3
d_call: NA
cdr3_length: 17
clone_size: NA
j_call: TRBJ2-3
cdr3_aa: CAISERGSAGNTDTQYF
cdr3_nt: TGTGCCATCAGTGAGCGGGGGTCGGCAGGGAACACAGATACGCAGTATTTT

v_call: TRBV25-1
d_call: TRBD1
cdr3_length: 14
clone_size: NA
j_call: TRBJ2-7
cdr3_aa: CASSGRDRTYEQYF
cdr3_nt: TGTGCCAGCAGTGGTCGGGACAGAACCTACGAGCAGTACTTC

v_call: TRBV9
d_call: TRBD1
cdr3_length: 15
clone_size: many
j_call: TRBJ1-4
cdr3_aa: CASSPRQGTDEKLFF
cdr3_nt: TGTGCCAGCAGCCCTCGACAGGGGACGGATGAAAAACTGTTTTTT